This T cell receptor beta chain was found in a study of shared clonotypes between healthy human individuals. The table came from immunoSEQ multiplex PCR; TCRdb's copy has only in-frame clones and leaves some out. This table has 2 million to 2.5 million clones, around 95% appearing once. Per the germline V gene, CDR1 is SGHTA and CDR2 is FQGNSA. The CDR3 extends over 14 amino acids. V lost 5 bases and J 6 bases, leaving 13 bases between the germline ends. Specimen: naive CD4+ T cells sorted from blood. Subset: CD45RA+ positively selected. The sequence came from a young man in good health. The chain couples TRBV7-2 to TRBJ1-4, with D perhaps matching TRBD1 (5 bases). The CDR3 nucleotides read TGTGCCAGCAGCCTCTTCCGGGACGATGAAAAACTGTTTTTT. Its protein is CASSLFRDDEKLFF.